The rows below give T cell receptor beta chains drawn from one sample of a study of read filtering for tumor transcriptome and immune sequencing. MiXCR was run by TCRdb on the reads, yielding one entry per CDR3 protein. The repertoire holds roughly 82,000 distinct CDR3 sequences, with 9% to 15% as singletons. Material for sequencing was a population of CD138-negative cells sorted from bone marrow. The receptors come from a donor older than 35 with multiple myeloma. CDR3s include the opening cysteine and the closing phenylalanine or tryptophan.

>TRBV20-1|TRBJ2-7
CSARWWSSGTLPHEQYF
>TRBV6-5|TRBJ1-1
CASSRLGGPTEAFF
>TRBV7-3|TRBJ2-5
CASSLRGLASETQYF
>TRBV5-1|TRBJ2-7
CASSPDRVSPYEQYF
>TRBV11-3|TRBJ2-1
CASSLGTSANNEQFF
>TRBV7-2|TRBJ2-7
CASSTTLAGEQYF
>TRBV10-3|TRBJ2-7
CAISLRQGPYEQYF
>TRBV7-9|TRBJ2-5
CASSSGRGAPREEIQYF
>TRBV27|TRBJ1-5
CATSEGDSNQPQHF
>TRBV28|TRBJ1-5
CASRHEPGQGDQPQHF
>TRBV10-3|TRBJ2-1
CAISPLLGEQFF
>TRBV9|TRBJ2-4
CASSVGGQKNIQYF
>TRBV9|TRBJ2-1
CASSAAGGSYKEQFF
>TRBV19|TRBJ1-2
CASSRSARGDGYGYTF
>TRBV5-1|TRBJ2-7
CASSLEAYYEQYF
>TRBV20-1|TRBJ2-1
CSARDALAIPGNEQFF
>TRBV7-9|TRBJ2-1
CASSLAQGRASYNEQFF
>TRBV13|TRBJ2-3
CASSFRTSGIRTDTQYF
>TRBV20-1|TRBJ2-3
CSAWTSGREDTQYF
>TRBV15|TRBJ1-6
CATSRDVRDGGSPLHF
>TRBV20-1|TRBJ2-7
CSASNRGVYEQYF
>TRBV20-1|TRBJ2-3
CSARGRLADAGDTQYF
>TRBV7-9|TRBJ2-7
CASSMGRYEQYF
>TRBV5-4|TRBJ2-7
CASSPGLASHEQYF
>TRBV30|TRBJ1-1
CAWRVGQGNTEAFF
>TRBV29-1|TRBJ1-1
CSASDPNTEAFF
>TRBV21-1|TRBJ2-7
CASSKVGFYEQYF
>TRBV2|TRBJ1-2
CASSARQGHYGYTF
>TRBV11-2|TRBJ1-2
CASSLGVGGEYGYTF
>TRBV30|TRBJ2-5
CAWSRRESGETQYF
>TRBV2|TRBJ1-1
CASSERGPTSMNTEAFF
>TRBV28|TRBJ1-2
CASSNQGTPYGYTF
>TRBV18|TRBJ2-7
CASSPTSAYEQYF
>TRBV20-1|TRBJ2-5
CSAPPRDPQETQYF
>TRBV5-1|TRBJ2-5
CASSLRGIAETQYF
>TRBV6-1|TRBJ2-5
CASSERLAGVEETQYF
>TRBV5-1|TRBJ2-1
CASSLLGTSSYNEQFF